What follows describes a single T cell receptor beta chain. Antigen unknown. The entry originates in a study of shared clonotypes between healthy human individuals. Study information: The study used three CD4 naive, three CD4 memory, two CD8 naive and one CD8 memory plate per donor.

Source study methods: Junction-only immunoSEQ data arrived without quality scores, meaning filtering differed. Libraries were prepared by immunoSEQ multiplex PCR; TCRdb keeps only in-frame clonotypes and omits some of them. V and J calls and clone size follow that table, whereas D and trimming were derived from the DNA. The sample carries around 1 million clones, more than 75% recorded once. Overall study results and limits: When compared with the clonotypes that were shared by all four sorted-subset donors, the non-shared clonotypes turned out to have lower generation probabilities. Naive CD4 clonotypes overlapped across several donors at roughly 5%.

There are 17 residues in the CDR3. In germline, CDR1 is KGHSH, CDR2 LQKENI. The ends lost 4 bases at V and 4 bases at J; junction bases unmatched: 10. The chain uses TRBV18 and TRBJ2-2; 9 bases fit TRBD1. The specimen sequenced was memory CD4+ T cells sorted from blood. Regarding subset: CD45RA-negative fraction. The source of this sequence is a man aged 18 to 35 in good health. The CDR3 bases are TGTGCCAGCTCACAACACCAACAGGGGGCCGGCACCGGGGAGCTGTTTTTT. Its protein product is CASSQHQQGAGTGELFF.